These 12 T cell receptor beta chains originate from one sample sequenced in a study of blood T cells in healthy people across ages (dated by TCRdb to the mid-2010s). Library preparation employed 5' RACE. Sequencing relied on an Illumina HiSeq 2500. The second PCR ran for roughly 7 to 12 cycles and used a J-beta primer mix along with a sample-barcoded 5' primer. TCRdb reworked the public reads: Q25 trimming with fastp, MiXCR clone assembly, productive beta chains retained. Rows merge per CDR3 protein into single entries with the most common DNA and genes. A total of about 680,000 distinct CDR3 sequences appear in this sample, 45% to 50% of them only once. Around a third of the sample is in the top ten clones. Sequenced sample: blood. These receptors all stem from a woman aged 60-75 years in good health.

This sequence joins TRBV6-6 and TRBJ2-6; no definite D call. V shed 6 bases and J shed 0 bases, with 9 bases lying between them. CDR3 size: 15 residues. Per the germline V gene, CDR1 is MNHNY and CDR2 is SVGAGI (reference sequence). The CDR3 DNA reads TGTGCCAGCAGAGGGTGGAGCTCTGGGGCCAACGTCCTGACTTTC. Translation gives CASRGWSSGANVLTF.

The genes are TRBV10-3 and TRBJ2-5; D could derive from TRBD1 or TRBD2 (5 bases each). The CDR3 spans 14 residues. Germline assignment: CDR1 ENHRY and CDR2 SYGVKD. V dropped 4 bases and J dropped 11 bases, with 20 bases sitting between them. Here the CDR3 DNA reads TGTGCCATCAGTGCTCAATCGGTCCTGGGGGAGCAGTACTTC. As protein: CAISAQSVLGEQYF.

V gene TRBV4-3 combines with J gene TRBJ2-5, with 11 positions matching TRBD2. With V trimmed by 0 bases and J by 11 bases, 11 bases remained unmatched. Looked up from germline, CDR1 is LGHNA and CDR2 is YSLEER. The CDR3 spans 16 residues. The CDR3 loop reads CASSQERASGRNEQYF. The CDR3 bases are TGCGCCAGCAGCCAAGAAAGGGCTAGCGGGAGGAATGAGCAGTACTTC.

This clonotype was counted many times. The rearrangement joins TRBV7-2 to TRBJ2-6; D unclear. Germline CDR1 and CDR2: SGHTA and FQGNSA. V shed 0 bases and J shed 3 bases, with 6 bases lying between them. The CDR3 has 15 amino acids. The CDR3 spells CASSLADLGANVLTF. The CDR3 DNA reads TGTGCCAGCAGCTTAGCGGACCTTGGGGCCAACGTCCTGACTTTC.

This chain links TRBV12-3 or TRBV12-4 with TRBJ2-1; 9 bases line up with TRBD1. The CDR3 consists of 16 residues. Losses at the gene ends were 2 bases for V and 6 bases for J; bases not matched to a gene: 8. CDR3 protein: CASSLHRDRVSNEQFF. The CDR3 coding sequence is TGTGCCAGCAGTTTACACCGGGACAGGGTCTCCAATGAGCAGTTCTTC.

There are a few counts of this clonotype. This chain links TRBV12-3 or TRBV12-4 with TRBJ2-7; D is possibly TRBD1 (6 bases). V lost 6 bases and J lost 0, with 12 bases in between. The CDR3 sequence is 14 residues long. Here the CDR3 DNA reads TGTGCCAGCAGCCCGACAGGATACTCCTACGAGCAGTACTTC. Residues: CASSPTGYSYEQYF.

This clonotype has only a few counts. This chain connects TRBV4-3 to TRBJ1-2, with a tentative D call TRBD1 (6 bases). Per the germline V gene, CDR1 is LGHNA and CDR2 is YSLEER. Trimming pared 4 bases from V and 4 bases from J, leaving 16 bases between. There are 15 residues in the CDR3. The CDR3 spells CASSPMGGSGYGYTF. The CDR3 nucleotides read TGCGCCAGCAGCCCCATGGGGGGCTCTGGCTATGGCTACACCTTC.

Only a few counts were recorded for this clonotype. CDR3 protein: CASSPSLAGAGDEQFF. The CDR3 coding sequence is TGTGCCAGCAGTCCCTCGCTAGCGGGAGCTGGGGATGAGCAGTTCTTC. This chain uses TRBV12-3 or TRBV12-4 with TRBJ2-1; 10 nucleotides match TRBD2. The J segment lost 8 bases and the V segment lost 5 bases, leaving 12 bases of the junction unmatched. CDR3 length equals 16 residues.

The chain employs TRBV2 and TRBJ1-5; a weak D match, TRBD1 (6 bases). The V end lost 6 bases, the J end lost 0 bases, and 9 bases lay between the germline ends. CDR1 SNHLY and CDR2 FYNNEI come from the germline V gene. This CDR3 has 14 amino acids. The CDR3 is CASRGAISNQPQHF. The CDR3 nucleotides are TGTGCCAGCAGGGGGGCGATTAGCAATCAGCCCCAGCATTTT.

The CDR3 protein is CASSKDSTRTYNEQFF. The CDR3 DNA sequence: TGTGCCAGCAGCAAAGATTCGACTAGAACCTACAATGAGCAGTTCTTC. This chain links TRBV21-1 with TRBJ2-1; whether TRBD2, the table's D call, matches the DNA was not checked. TRBV21-1 is a listed pseudogene. The CDR3 is 16 amino acids.

The chain recombines TRBV20-1 with TRBJ1-4; TRBD1 is a possible D gene (6 bases). There are 11 residues in the CDR3. Trimming removed 5 bases from V and 8 bases from J, with 9 bases in between. Germline CDR1 is DFQATT and CDR2 is SNEGSKA (reference sequence). For the CDR3, the DNA is TGCAGTGCTGTCACAGGGGAAAAACTGTTTTTT. It encodes CSAVTGEKLFF.

This sequence joins TRBV7-8 and TRBJ1-2, with unresolved D. The CDR3 has 15 residues. Between the trimmed V and J ends, which lost 1 base and 2 bases, there was a span of 11 bases. Germline assignment: CDR1 SGHVS and CDR2 FQNEAQ. DNA of the CDR3: TGTGCCAGCAGCTTAGGAACAGACGGGAACTATGGCTACACCTTC. The encoded protein is CASSLGTDGNYGYTF.